This entry features one T cell receptor beta chain sequence. The antigen is unknown. Per donor, one heparinised blood draw averaged roughly 110 mL. The data derive from a study of beta chain features in type 1 diabetes. Study summary: What patients shared with healthy donors was a similar profile of age, gender and cell yields. Study conclusions and caveats: For Type 1 diabetes patients, all four CD4+ subsets carried TCRB CDR3s that were moderately but significantly shorter. In the patient group, naive, central memory and Treg TCRB repertoires seemed more alike than in the healthy donor group.

The CDR3 runs to 16 residues. Germline V CDR1 and CDR2: SGHDN, FVKESK. Trimming took 1 base from V and 2 from J, leaving 12 bases between them. The sequenced template was cDNA made from the entire isolated RNA. Profiling relied on immunoSEQ multiplex PCR, and the TCRdb table lists in-frame clones only, not all of them. The profile covers 600,000 to 700,000 clones, with roughly 12% appearing a single time and roughly 0.11% taken by the ten largest. The TCR sequence derives from a man younger than 40 with type 1 diabetes. The sample taken for sequencing was naive CD4+ T cells from blood. V and J are TRBV14 and TRBJ2-1, with a possible D match to TRBD2 (5 bases). The chain's CDR3 is CASSQVRGSTYNEQFF. Here the CDR3 DNA reads TGTGCCAGCAGCCAAGTGAGAGGGTCGACCTACAATGAGCAGTTCTTC.